The 18 T cell receptor beta chains presented below share a single source sample, sequenced in a study of blood T cells in healthy people across ages. Together with a sample-barcoded 5' primer, a J-beta primer mix was included in a second PCR lasting roughly 7 to 11 cycles. TCRdb itself ran the 5' RACE reads through MiXCR, one entry per CDR3 protein. Among about 620,000 distinct CDR3 sequences, 52% were seen once, and the ten largest hold about 13%. The material sequenced was blood. The receptors stem from a woman older than 75 in good health.

At least ten counts were recorded for this clonotype. This chain links TRBV7-2 with TRBJ2-5; weak D call: TRBD2 (5 bases). CDR1 is SGHTA, CDR2 FQGNSA, per germline. Trimming took off 7 bases at V and 5 bases at J, with 20 bases between the two ends. This CDR3 has 15 amino acids. In nucleotides, the CDR3 is TGTGCCAGCACTCCTGACATCTTCCAGCGGGAGACCCAGTACTTC. Residues: CASTPDIFQRETQYF.

This clonotype appeared once. The V and J genes are TRBV12-3 or TRBV12-4 and TRBJ2-7, with 8 positions matching TRBD1. V dropped 6 bases and J dropped 3; count of bases not matched to a gene: 7. The CDR3 length is 14 residues. CDR3 region: CASRATGAHYEQYF. Written as DNA, the CDR3 is TGTGCCAGCAGAGCGACAGGGGCCCACTACGAGCAGTACTTC.

The sample holds a few counts of this clonotype. The rearrangement uses TRBV12-3 or TRBV12-4 and TRBJ1-4; no reliable D call. V was clipped by 0 bases and J by 5 bases, with 13 bases between them. CDR3 length equals 16 residues. This CDR3 is CASSLADRGENEKLFF. In nucleotides, the CDR3 is TGTGCCAGCAGTTTAGCGGACCGGGGAGAGAATGAAAAACTGTTTTTT.

In DNA form, the CDR3 reads TGCAGTGCACGGGAGGACGGCCACGAGCAGTACTTC. Translated, it gives CSAREDGHEQYF. The chain is built from TRBV20-1 and TRBJ2-7; 7 bases map to TRBD2. V trimming: 6 bases; J trimming: 5 bases; junction bases outside the gene matches: 7. Germline V lookup: CDR1 DFQATT, CDR2 SNEGSKA (reference sequence). The CDR3 has 12 amino acids.

The chain employs TRBV7-2 and TRBJ2-3; D remains unclear. This CDR3 region has 11 residues. CDR1 and CDR2 (germline): SGHTA, FQGNSA. The V and J ends lost 11 bases and 3 bases respectively, with 9 bases between them. CDR3 nucleotides: TGTGCCGAGCAAAGAACAGATACGCAGTATTTT. This codes for CAEQRTDTQYF.

The CDR3 nucleotides read TGTGCCAGCAGGGCCGGGACAGGGGTTTTTAATGAGCAGTTCTTC. Its translation is CASRAGTGVFNEQFF. The V call is TRBV2, the J call TRBJ2-1; 10 nucleotides agree with TRBD1. V lost 6 bases to trimming and J lost 7 bases; unmatched junction nucleotides: 9. Looked up from germline, CDR1 is SNHLY and CDR2 is FYNNEI. The CDR3 has 15 amino acids.

This clonotype was counted at least ten times. The chain links TRBV12-3 or TRBV12-4 to TRBJ1-4; the D gene is possibly TRBD1 (6 bases). The CDR3 runs to 14 residues. Deletions cut 8 bases from V and 7 bases from J, with 17 bases between. CDR3 sequence: CASSRRGFGEKLFF. For the CDR3, the DNA is TGTGCCAGCTCCCGAAGGGGGTTCGGTGAAAAACTGTTTTTT.

This chain uses TRBV24-1 with TRBJ2-3; 7 bases match TRBD2. Germline assignment: CDR1 KGHDR and CDR2 SFDVKD. The CDR3 runs 15 residues. After removal of 0 bases from V and 1 base from J, the junction contained 0 bases not matched to a gene. The CDR3 DNA reads as TGTGCCACCAGTGATTTGAGCGGGGGCACAGATACGCAGTATTTT. Protein: CATSDLSGGTDTQYF.

Many counts were recorded for this clonotype. At one boundary the junction diverges from the germline segment, which might be a read error. V is TRBV20-1 and J is TRBJ2-7; 9 bases are a match to TRBD2. In germline, CDR1 is DFQATT, CDR2 SNEGSKA (reference sequence). The CDR3 loop spans 14 amino acids. The CDR3 nucleotides read TGTAGTGCTAGAGTAGCGGGAGTGAGGTACGAGCAGTACTTC. Its translation: CSARVAGVRYEQYF.

In its sample, this clonotype was seen many times. V and J are TRBV20-1 and TRBJ2-5; 12 positions match TRBD2. Germline V gene lookup returns CDR1 DFQATT and CDR2 SNEGSKA (reference sequence). CDR3 size: 13 residues. After removal of 8 bases from V and 7 bases from J, the junction contained 8 bases not matched to a gene. CDR3 nucleotide sequence: TGCAGTAGTCTGACTAGCGGGAGTGGGACCCAGTACTTC. The encoded protein is CSSLTSGSGTQYF.

This clonotype was seen only once. The chain uses TRBV27 and TRBJ2-7, with 7 bases lining up with TRBD1. The J segment lost 0 bases and the V segment lost 5 bases, leaving 16 bases of the junction unmatched. Germline V gives CDR1 MNHEY, CDR2 SMNVEV (reference sequence). This CDR3 is built from 18 residues. The CDR3 nucleotides read TGTGCCAGCAGTCCGGACAGGAACGGACTGCCTCTCTCCTACGAGCAGTACTTC. Protein sequence: CASSPDRNGLPLSYEQYF.

Note on this clonotype: A much more abundant neighbour one base away suggests this may be a read error. The chain recombines TRBV20-1 with TRBJ1-2; TRBD1 aligns across 7 bases. Germline V CDR1 and CDR2: DFQATT, SNEGSKA (reference sequence). The CDR3 is made up of 14 amino acids. DNA for the CDR3: TGCAGTGCTCGCGAGGGGGCGGCTAACTATGGCTACTCCTTC. Residues: CSAREGAANYGYSF.

Comment on this clonotype: Just one base apart from a much larger clone, this may be a read error. The CDR3, as DNA: TGTGCCAGCAGCCGGGACAGATACTACGAGCAGTACTTC. Protein product: CASSRDRYYEQYF. J is TRBJ2-4 and V is TRBV12-3 or TRBV12-4; 7 nucleotides agree with TRBD1. The J call is doubtful: the DNA matches TRBJ2-7 better. The CDR3 consists of 13 residues.

The chain combines TRBV6-1 with TRBJ1-5; D is ambiguous. The germline V and J ends were trimmed by 0 bases and 2 bases, with 11 bases remaining between them. The V gene's germline CDR1 is MNHNS and CDR2 SASEGT. The CDR3 totals 16 residues. The CDR3 here is CASSEAEGVGNQPQHF. CDR3 coding DNA: TGTGCCAGCAGTGAAGCGGAGGGTGTTGGCAATCAGCCCCAGCATTTT.

This clonotype was detected ten times or more. This chain uses TRBV29-1 with TRBJ1-1; D may be TRBD1 (5 bases). V shed 3 bases and J shed 3 bases, with 14 bases lying between them. The CDR3 sequence is 14 residues long. Per the germline V gene, CDR1 is SQVTM and CDR2 is ANQGSEA. CDR3 nucleotide sequence: TGCAGCGTTGATGGGACTCCCACGGACACTGAAGCTTTCTTT. The encoded protein is CSVDGTPTDTEAFF.

The chain employs TRBV7-9 and TRBJ2-2, with unresolved D. Per the germline V gene, CDR1 is SEHNR and CDR2 is FQNEAQ (reference sequence). The CDR3 runs to 13 residues. V dropped 3 bases and J dropped 9 bases, with 11 bases sitting between them. The CDR3 protein is CASSFQTNRELFF. CDR3 coding DNA: TGTGCCAGCAGCTTCCAAACTAACAGGGAGCTGTTTTTT.

This clonotype was detected a few times. This chain joins TRBV5-6 and TRBJ1-1, with 7 bases fitting TRBD1. The CDR3 runs to 14 residues. With 7 bases clipped from V and 4 bases from J, the junction kept 10 bases outside the gene matches. The germline V gene has CDR1 SGHDT and CDR2 YYEEEE. DNA for the CDR3: TGTGCCAGCGACAGGGCAGGGGGAGGCACTGAAGCTTTCTTT. It specifies CASDRAGGGTEAFF.

The CDR3 loop reads CASTPPSSGSDLDTQYF. The CDR3 bases are TGTGCCAGCACCCCACCCTCCAGCGGGAGCGATTTAGATACGCAGTATTTT. This chain joins TRBV12-3 or TRBV12-4 and TRBJ2-3, with 8 bases identical to TRBD2. With 7 bases clipped from V and 5 bases from J, the junction kept 17 bases outside the gene matches. The CDR3 runs to 17 residues.